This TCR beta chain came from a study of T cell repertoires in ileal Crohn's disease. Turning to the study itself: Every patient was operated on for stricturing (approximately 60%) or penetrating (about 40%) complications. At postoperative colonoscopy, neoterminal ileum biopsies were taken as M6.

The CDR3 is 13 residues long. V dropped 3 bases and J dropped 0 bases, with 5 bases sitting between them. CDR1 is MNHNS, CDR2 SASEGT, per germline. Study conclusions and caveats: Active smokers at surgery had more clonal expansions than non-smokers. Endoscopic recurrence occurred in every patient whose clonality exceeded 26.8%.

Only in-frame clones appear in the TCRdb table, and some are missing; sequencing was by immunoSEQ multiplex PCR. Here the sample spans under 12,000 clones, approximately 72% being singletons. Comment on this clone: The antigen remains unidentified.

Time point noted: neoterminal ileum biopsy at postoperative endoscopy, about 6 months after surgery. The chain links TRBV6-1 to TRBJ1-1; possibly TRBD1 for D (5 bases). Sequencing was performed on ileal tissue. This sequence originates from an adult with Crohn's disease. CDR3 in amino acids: CASSETVNTEAFF. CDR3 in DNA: TGTGCCAGCAGTGAGACAGTGAACACTGAAGCTTTCTTT.